Included here is one T cell receptor beta chain sequence, with context. Its specificity is unknown. These data come from a study of post-analysis software for immune sequencing data. Looking at the study overall: Clinical courses comprised relapsing-remitting, secondary progressive and progressive-relapsing multiple sclerosis. Study conclusions and caveats: By F measure, strong co-clustering occurred among samples prepared in the same batch. Compared against controls, patients with multiple sclerosis displayed significantly lower normalized Chao1 diversity. In patients, about 5 TRBV segments were more frequent than in controls, with TRBV5-6, TRBV5-1 and TRBV20-1 among them.

Presence of unique molecular identifiers characterized the TCR beta cDNA libraries. TCRdb passed the PCR reads through MiXCR, listing each CDR3 protein once. The sample lists about 620,000 distinct CDR3 sequences, 44% seen once, with under 2% in the top ten. The CDR3 extends over 16 amino acids. Trimming removed 0 bases from V and 1 base from J, with 10 bases in between. Germline V gene lookup returns CDR1 MNHEY and CDR2 SVGAGI. The TCR was taken from a girl aged 10-17 years with multiple sclerosis. The sample comprised blood. The V and J genes are TRBV6-5 and TRBJ1-5; no clear D gene. This CDR3 reads CASSYSSRTSNQPQHF. DNA of the CDR3: TGTGCCAGCAGTTACTCGAGCAGGACCAGCAATCAGCCCCAGCATTTT.